The 2 T cell receptor beta chains in this list originate from one sample, sequenced in a study of T cells after somatic rescue of genetic block. Generated by immunoSEQ multiplex PCR, the TCRdb table keeps only in-frame clones and is missing some. The table includes some 14,000 clones, approximately 70% detected once. Sequencing input: peripheral blood mononuclear cells (PBMCs). These receptor sequences come from a boy aged 5-17 years.

V is TRBV30 and J is TRBJ1-2, with D possibly TRBD1 on 5 matching bases. CDR1 is GTSNPN and CDR2 is SVGIG in the germline V gene (reference sequence). This CDR3 has 16 amino acids. Between the trimmed V and J ends, which lost 3 bases and 1 base, there was a span of 18 bases. The CDR3 nucleotides are TGTGCCTGGAGATCCGCTGGGGCCAACTTTAACTATGGCTACACCTTC. It encodes CAWRSAGANFNYGYTF. Variable domain in full (rest from reference TRBV30 and TRBJ1-2): SQTIHQWPATLVQPVGSPLSLECTVEGTSNPNLYWYRQAAGRGLQLLFYSVGIGQISSEVPQNLSASRPQDRQFILSSKKLLLSDSGFYLCAWRSAGANFNYGYTFGSGTRLTVV.

The rearrangement uses TRBV12-5 and TRBJ2-1; 8 nucleotides agree with TRBD1. The CDR3 loop spans 15 amino acids. V shed 4 bases, J shed 2 bases, and the junction held 4 bases outside the gene matches. Looked up from germline, CDR1 is LGHNT and CDR2 is FRNRAP. The CDR3 nucleotides are TGTGCTAGTGGTTCTGGACAGGGCCCCTACAATGAGCAGTTCTTC. Translating gives CASGSGQGPYNEQFF.